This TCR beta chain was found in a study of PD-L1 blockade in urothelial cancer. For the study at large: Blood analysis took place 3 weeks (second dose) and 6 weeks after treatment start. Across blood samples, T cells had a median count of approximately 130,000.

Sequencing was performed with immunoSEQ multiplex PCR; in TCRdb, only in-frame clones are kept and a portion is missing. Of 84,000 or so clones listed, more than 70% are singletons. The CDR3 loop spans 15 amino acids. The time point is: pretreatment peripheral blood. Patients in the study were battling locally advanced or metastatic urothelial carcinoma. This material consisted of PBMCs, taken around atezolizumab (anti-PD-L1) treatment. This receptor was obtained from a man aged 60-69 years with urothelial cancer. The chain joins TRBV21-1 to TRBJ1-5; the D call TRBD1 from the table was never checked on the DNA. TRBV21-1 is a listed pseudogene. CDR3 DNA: TGTGCCAGCAGCAAGCAGGGGGCATGGGATCAGCCCCAGCATTTT. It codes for CASSKQGAWDQPQHF.